The sequence of this T cell receptor (beta chain) was determined in a study of post-analysis software for immune sequencing data. On the study more broadly: Disease courses included relapsing-remitting, secondary progressive and progressive-relapsing multiple sclerosis. Notes on the study in general: Multiple sclerosis was associated with a significant reduction in normalized Chao1 diversity relative to controls. Samples from one preparation batch, clustered by F measure, grouped strongly together. Five TRBV segments occurring more often in patients than controls included TRBV5-6, TRBV5-1 and TRBV20-1.

Researchers reported that TCR beta cDNA libraries carried unique molecular identifiers. Some 450,000 cDNA molecules were recovered from an input of about 0.9 to 10 million T cells. TCRdb fed the PCR reads into MiXCR, producing one record per CDR3 protein. The sample gives about 400,000 distinct CDR3 sequences, less than 40% of which show up once; 13% is in the top ten. In the case of this clonotype: Its matching antigen is unknown.

Germline values: CDR1 MNHNS, CDR2 SASEGT. J gave up 3 bases and V 4 bases, and 3 bases lay outside the gene matches. The CDR3 has 14 residues. The chain combines TRBV6-1 with TRBJ2-7; 10 bases line up with TRBD1. Sequenced input: blood. The TCR comes from a girl aged 10-17 years with multiple sclerosis. The CDR3 sequence: CASSARTGGYEQYF. In nucleotides, the CDR3 is TGTGCCAGCAGTGCCAGGACAGGGGGCTACGAGCAGTACTTC.